The clone carrying this T cell receptor (beta chain) was recorded only once. The antigen is unknown. The CDR3 contains 17 residues. Second doses at about 4 or about 12 weeks were pooled. The sample belongs to a study of T cell responses to AZD1222 COVID-19 vaccine. Study-level findings and limits: None of the repertoires were sampled until the peak T cell response had passed. Regions 160-218 and 743-854 held dominance among vaccine-associated CD4 TCRs, which spanned spike. Close to half of all spike-specific TCRs reportedly target regions of the variants that are unmutated.

Generated by immunoSEQ multiplex PCR, the TCRdb table keeps only in-frame clones and is missing some. The sample has fewer than 200,000 clones, about nine tenths seen once. This chain links TRBV21-1 with TRBJ1-6; the table names TRBD1, a call not compared with the DNA. TRBV21-1 is recorded as a pseudogene. The source is an adult who received the AZD1222 COVID-19 vaccine. Material: peripheral blood, obtained 28 days after the second AZD1222 dose. The CDR3 reads CASSPDRVWTYNSPLHF. In nucleotides, the CDR3 is TGTGCCAGCAGTCCTGACAGGGTTTGGACCTATAATTCACCCCTCCACTTT.